The T cell receptor (beta chain) described here comes from a study of control samples from healthy donors and cancer patients. The CDR3 runs to 15 residues. Germline V gives CDR1 KGHSH, CDR2 LQKENI. The J segment lost 6 bases and the V segment lost 3 bases, leaving 7 bases of the junction unmatched. Using immunoSEQ multiplex PCR, the repertoire was profiled, and TCRdb retains in-frame clones only, with some absent. The sample includes 55,000 to 65,000 clones, around 87% of them seen just once. This clonotype was obtained from a woman aged 55-70 years with lung cancer. The chain is built from TRBV18 and TRBJ2-7, with 11 bases matching TRBD1. Sequencing input: PBMCs. This CDR3 reads CASSPGTGGFGEQYF. CDR3 nucleotides: TGTGCCAGCTCACCCGGGACAGGGGGGTTCGGCGAGCAGTACTTC.